This T cell receptor (beta chain) was profiled in a study of blood T cell repertoires in COVID-19. Across the study: T cells, B-cell-depleted T cells, or PBMCs provided the cDNA or gDNA that served as material.

Participant ages covered about 18 to 100 years across around 25 US areas. Clinical history reported by participants formed the basis on which cohorts were assigned. Among Cohort 3 donors, those recovered had two negative PCRs, clearance, or symptom resolution. Using immunoSEQ multiplex PCR, the repertoire was profiled, and TCRdb retains in-frame clones only, with some absent. The sample contains around 220,000 clones, roughly 84% of which appear only once. The source is a woman between 40 and 55 years old who had recovered from COVID-19. The sequenced sample consisted of PBMCs or T cells enriched from blood (not recorded which).

CDR3 amino acids: CASNLYGTLNTEAFF. The DNA of the CDR3 is TGTGCCAGCAACCTATACGGGACACTGAACACTGAAGCTTTCTTT. V is TRBV9 and J is TRBJ1-1; a possible D gene is TRBD1 (6 bases). V was clipped by 6 bases and J by 0 bases, with 15 bases between them. Germline V gives CDR1 SGDLS, CDR2 YYNGEE. The CDR3 extends over 15 amino acids. Complete variable domain (other parts from reference TRBV9 and TRBJ1-1): DSGVTQTPKHLITATGQRVTLRCSPRSGDLSVYWYQQSLDQGLQFLIQYYNGEERAKGNILERFSAQQFPDLHSELNLSSLELGDSALYFCASNLYGTLNTEAFFGQGTRLTVV.